The 30 T cell receptor beta chains reported below all come from one sample, sequenced in a study of control samples from healthy donors and cancer patients. TCRdb's copy holds only in-frame clones and misses some; the assay was immunoSEQ multiplex PCR. The sample shows about 180,000 clones, around 90% of them seen only once. The specimen was blood. These receptors originate from a man between 25 and 39 years old in good health.

The rearrangement links TRBV6-5 to TRBJ1-1; 7 bases are shared with TRBD1. There are 14 residues in the CDR3. Per germline, CDR1 MNHEY and CDR2 SVGAGI. V lost 5 bases, J lost 2 bases, and 5 bases stayed unmatched. The CDR3 sequence: CASSHKGANTEAFF. CDR3 nucleotides: TGTGCCAGCAGTCATAAGGGGGCCAACACTGAAGCTTTCTTT.

The chain combines TRBV9 with TRBJ2-3; possible D gene TRBD2, 6 bases. Germline CDR1 and CDR2: SGDLS and YYNGEE. The CDR3 is 16 amino acids. V lost 4 bases, J lost 5 bases, and 20 bases lay in between. Here the CDR3 reads CASSPPVGRGLDTQYF. Written as DNA, the CDR3 is TGTGCCAGCAGCCCTCCGGTTGGGCGGGGATTAGATACGCAGTATTTT.

The gene calls are TRBV19 and TRBJ2-7; no clear D gene. V lost 4 bases to trimming and J lost 6 bases, with 10 bases between them. Germline V lookup: CDR1 LNHDA, CDR2 SQIVND (reference sequence). The CDR3 is made up of 12 amino acids. CDR3 bases: TGTGCCAGTAGTACCCTCCAAGGCGAGCAGTACTTC. It encodes CASSTLQGEQYF. Full variable domain (remainder filled in from reference TRBV19 and TRBJ2-7): DGGITQSPKYLFRKEGQNVTLSCEQNLNHDAMYWYRQDPGQGLRLIYYSQIVNDFQKGDIAEGYSVSREKKESFPLTVTSAQKNPTAFYLCASSTLQGEQYFGPGTRLTVT.

The gene calls are TRBV12-3 or TRBV12-4 and TRBJ1-1, with 7 bases that match TRBD1. V lost 5 bases to trimming and J lost 6 bases; unmatched junction nucleotides: 3. The CDR3 consists of 12 residues. The CDR3 DNA reads as TGTGCCAGCAGTGACAGGGACGCTGAAGCTTTCTTT. Amino acids: CASSDRDAEAFF.

The chain is built from TRBV9 and TRBJ2-3; perhaps TRBD2 as D (6 bases). The CDR3 totals 16 residues. V lost 1 base to trimming and J lost 5 bases, with 17 bases between them. The germline V gene has CDR1 SGDLS and CDR2 YYNGEE. The CDR3 sequence: CASSVLGGAPGDTQYF. The CDR3 nucleotides are TGTGCCAGCAGCGTACTCGGGGGAGCACCGGGAGATACGCAGTATTTT.

The chain links TRBV12-3 or TRBV12-4 to TRBJ1-2; D unresolved. This CDR3 contains 12 residues. The germline V and J ends were trimmed by 3 bases and 3 bases, with 5 bases remaining between them. For the CDR3, the DNA is TGTGCCAGCAGTTTTGAGTACTATGGCTACACCTTC. It translates to CASSFEYYGYTF.

The CDR3 sequence: CASSLSLGRQPQHF. The DNA of the CDR3 is TGTGCCAGCAGCTTATCCTTGGGGCGGCAGCCCCAGCATTTT. The rearrangement joins TRBV7-2 to TRBJ1-5, with a tentative D call TRBD1 (5 bases). Germline assignment: CDR1 SGHTA and CDR2 FQGNSA. This CDR3 has 14 residues. The V end lost 2 bases, the J end lost 7 bases, and 12 bases lay between the germline ends. Full variable domain (missing parts from reference TRBV7-2 and TRBJ1-5): GAGVSQSPSNKVTEKGKDVELRCDPISGHTALYWYRQSLGQGLEFLIYFQGNSAPDKSGLPSDRFSAERTGGSVSTLTIQRTQQEDSAVYLCASSLSLGRQPQHFGDGTRLSIL.

This clone was seen only once. The rearrangement uses TRBV11-2 and TRBJ2-5; 7 positions agree with TRBD2. V was pared by 0 bases and J by 3 bases, with 7 bases of the junction left unmatched. The CDR3 sequence is 16 residues long. The V gene's germline CDR1 is SGHAT and CDR2 FQNNGV. The CDR3 here is CASSLEGRGGEETQYF. The CDR3 DNA sequence: TGTGCCAGCAGCTTAGAGGGACGGGGAGGGGAAGAGACCCAGTACTTC.

The rearrangement links TRBV5-1 to TRBJ2-3; weak D call: TRBD2 (6 bases). This CDR3 region has 15 residues. Germline V lookup: CDR1 SGHRS, CDR2 YFSETQ. Trimming pared 4 bases from V and 14 bases from J, leaving 26 bases between. The chain's CDR3 is CASSGRPGGAGHAYF. In nucleotides, the CDR3 is TGCGCCAGCAGCGGGAGGCCGGGCGGGGCGGGCCATGCGTATTTT.

This CDR3 is CASSQELAGVYEQYF. Here the CDR3 DNA reads TGTGCCAGCAGCCAAGAACTAGCGGGAGTCTACGAGCAGTACTTC. V is TRBV3-1 (or the pseudogene TRBV3-2) and J is TRBJ2-7, with 11 bases fitting TRBD2. Trimming took 0 bases from V and 3 from J; bases not matched to a gene: 1. CDR1 is LGHDT and CDR2 is YNNKEL in the germline V gene (reference sequence). This CDR3 comprises 15 residues.

The V gene is TRBV6-6, the J gene TRBJ2-1; tentatively, D is TRBD2 (6 bases). Deletions cut 0 bases from V and 2 bases from J, with 11 bases between. CDR1 and CDR2 from the germline V gene are MNHNY and SVGAGI (reference sequence). The CDR3 runs 16 residues. CDR3 protein: CASSYSSGGTYNEQFF. The CDR3 coding sequence is TGTGCCAGCAGTTACTCGAGTGGGGGGACCTACAATGAGCAGTTCTTC.

This chain uses TRBV30 with TRBJ1-2, with a possible D match to TRBD1 (6 bases). Trimming took off 2 bases at V and 4 bases at J, with 14 bases between the two ends. Germline CDR1 GTSNPN, CDR2 SVGIG (reference sequence). The CDR3 contains 14 residues. The CDR3 spells CAWSKQGGVYGYTF. CDR3 nucleotides: TGTGCCTGGAGTAAACAGGGTGGTGTCTATGGCTACACCTTC.

CDR3 in DNA: TGTGCCGGTCCCGGGCGGCCAGATACGCAGTATTTT. Its translation: CAGPGRPDTQYF. This chain uses TRBV14 with TRBJ2-3; the D is unclear. The V gene's germline CDR1 is SGHDN and CDR2 FVKESK. Trimming stripped 11 bases from V and 4 bases from J, with 13 bases between. The CDR3 is made up of 12 amino acids. Complete variable domain (other parts from reference TRBV14 and TRBJ2-3): EAGVTQFPSHSVIEKGQTVTLRCDPISGHDNLYWYRRVMGKEIKFLLHFVKESKQDESGMPNNRFLAERTGGTYSTLKVQPAELEDSGVYFCAGPGRPDTQYFGPGTRLTVL.

The chain carries TRBV3-1 (or the pseudogene TRBV3-2) and TRBJ1-1; no clear D. The CDR3 runs to 14 residues. V dropped 2 bases and J dropped 8 bases, with 15 bases sitting between them. Germline CDR1 is LGHDT and CDR2 is YNNKEL (reference sequence). The CDR3, as DNA: TGTGCCAGCAGCCAATTAGCATTAGGCGGAGAAGCTTTCTTT. Translating gives CASSQLALGGEAFF.

The chain recombines TRBV30 with TRBJ1-5; D is undetermined. The V gene lost 0 bases and the J gene lost 3 bases, with 9 bases spanning the gap. Germline V gene lookup returns CDR1 GTSNPN and CDR2 SVGIG (reference sequence). CDR3 size: 14 residues. The CDR3 reads CAWSVLTSNQPQHF. The CDR3 coding sequence is TGTGCCTGGAGTGTACTGACTTCCAATCAGCCCCAGCATTTT.

This clone is a singleton in its sample. The chain is built from TRBV27 and TRBJ2-5; 9 bases fit TRBD1. The germline gives CDR1 MNHEY, CDR2 SMNVEV (reference sequence). The V gene end was trimmed by 2 bases and the J gene end by 5 bases; junction bases not matched to a gene: 6. The CDR3 is 15 residues long. CDR3 sequence reads: CASSLGTGLAETQYF. The CDR3 nucleotides are TGTGCCAGCAGTTTAGGGACAGGGTTGGCGGAGACCCAGTACTTC.

The genes are TRBV7-2 and TRBJ2-2; TRBD2 is a possible D gene (5 bases). Germline CDR1 is SGHTA and CDR2 is FQGNSA. V dropped 2 bases and J dropped 15 bases, with 16 bases sitting between them. The CDR3 is 13 amino acids. The DNA of the CDR3 is TGTGCCAGCAGCTTAAGTCAGTCCGGGAAGGTGTTTTTT. It specifies CASSLSQSGKVFF.

The chain carries TRBV27 and TRBJ1-1; D is possibly TRBD1 (6 bases). V lost 0 bases and J lost 5, with 10 bases in between. Germline lookup yields CDR1 MNHEY and CDR2 SMNVEV (reference sequence). This CDR3 is built from 14 residues. CDR3 sequence reads: CASSLSRGGTEAFF. The CDR3 region has the DNA TGTGCCAGCAGTTTATCCCGAGGGGGGACTGAAGCTTTCTTT.

The chain couples TRBV7-8 to TRBJ1-2; D possibly corresponds to TRBD1 (6 bases). Trimming stripped 3 bases from V and 0 bases from J, with 17 bases between. The CDR3 extends over 17 amino acids. Germline V gene data show CDR1 as SGHVS and CDR2 as FQNEAQ. CDR3 sequence: CASSFQSGGASNYGYTF. In DNA, the CDR3 is TGTGCCAGCAGCTTTCAGAGTGGGGGGGCTTCTAACTATGGCTACACCTTC.

J is TRBJ1-5 and V is TRBV9; 8 nucleotides match TRBD1. The ends lost 5 bases at V and 7 bases at J; junction bases unmatched: 11. This CDR3 is 15 amino acids long. Germline CDR1 SGDLS, CDR2 YYNGEE. The CDR3: CASSAETGVSQPQHF. CDR3 nucleotide sequence: TGTGCCAGCAGTGCTGAGACAGGGGTCTCCCAGCCCCAGCATTTT.

This rearrangement joins TRBV2 to TRBJ2-7; 10 nucleotides match TRBD2. CDR3 length: 15 residues. Germline V gives CDR1 SNHLY, CDR2 FYNNEI. With V trimmed by 6 bases and J by 0 bases, 5 bases remained unmatched. Here the CDR3 reads CASSRLAGLSYEQYF. In DNA form, the CDR3 reads TGTGCCAGCAGCCGACTAGCGGGCCTCTCCTACGAGCAGTACTTC.

V gene TRBV6-5 combines with J gene TRBJ1-6, with D possibly being TRBD1 (6 bases). Germline V gene sequence: CDR1 MNHEY, CDR2 SVGAGI. The CDR3 contains 16 residues. Trimming shortened V by 2 bases and J by 7 bases, and 15 bases separated the two germline ends. The CDR3 here is CASSYRPGAENSPLHF. CDR3 sequence (DNA): TGTGCCAGCAGTTACAGGCCAGGGGCTGAGAATTCACCCCTCCACTTT.

A remark on this clone: At one boundary the junction diverges from the germline segment, which might be a read error. The chain links TRBV7-6 to TRBJ2-1; D not resolved. The CDR3 consists of 13 residues. Germline CDR1 SGHVS, CDR2 FNYEAQ. In DNA, the CDR3 is TGTGCCAGCAGCTTCAGACCTCTCGATGAGCAGCTCTTC. This translates into CASSFRPLDEQLF.

J is TRBJ1-2 and V is TRBV6-2 or TRBV6-3; maybe TRBD1 (6 bases). Between the trimmed V and J ends, which lost 1 base and 2 bases, there was a span of 8 bases. The V gene's germline CDR1 is MNHEY and CDR2 SVGEGT. The CDR3 consists of 14 residues. CDR3 DNA sequence: TGTGCCAGCAGTTACTACGACAGGAACTATGGCTACACCTTC. Its protein product is CASSYYDRNYGYTF.

In its sample, this clone was seen a few times. The chain is built from TRBV19 and TRBJ1-6, with a tentative D call TRBD1 (6 bases). CDR3 length equals 14 residues. V was trimmed by 2 bases and J by 8 bases, leaving 10 bases between them. CDR1 and CDR2 from the germline V gene are LNHDA and SQIVND (reference sequence). The CDR3 here is CASSIRGVDSPLHF. The CDR3 DNA follows: TGTGCCAGTAGTATAAGGGGGGTCGATTCACCCCTCCACTTT.

The chain is built from TRBV13 and TRBJ2-2; D unresolved. V was pared by 4 bases and J by 7 bases, with 13 bases between. The CDR3 is made up of 14 amino acids. Germline V CDR1 and CDR2: PRHDT, FYEKMQ (reference sequence). CDR3 DNA: TGTGCCAGCAGCTCCGGTGGCGTTAGCGGGGAGCTGTTTTTT. It is translated as CASSSGGVSGELFF. The whole variable domain, remainder taken from reference TRBV13 and TRBJ2-2, is AAGVIQSPRHLIKEKRETATLKCYPIPRHDTVYWYQQGPGQDPQFLISFYEKMQSDKGSIPDRFSAQQFSDYHSELNMSSLELGDSALYFCASSSGGVSGELFFGEGSRLTVL.

This chain connects TRBV3-1 (or the pseudogene TRBV3-2) to TRBJ1-2; 12 nucleotides line up with TRBD1. The germline V gene encodes CDR1 LGHDT and CDR2 YNNKEL (reference sequence). The CDR3 runs to 16 residues. The junction had 7 bases not matched to a gene; V was cut back by 6 bases and J by 2 bases. Written as DNA, the CDR3 is TGTGCCAGCAGACAAAAAGGGACAGGGGGCAACTATGGCTACACCTTC. Residues: CASRQKGTGGNYGYTF.

The sample holds one count of this clone. J is TRBJ2-1 and V is TRBV5-4; 10 bases line up with TRBD2. Germline V gene data show CDR1 as SGHNT and CDR2 as YYREEE (reference sequence). CDR3 length equals 18 residues. The V segment lost 0 bases and the J segment 6 bases; nucleotides outside the gene matches: 12. The CDR3 region is CASSLGGILAGKFNEQFF. The CDR3 coding sequence is TGTGCCAGCAGCTTGGGGGGTATACTAGCGGGGAAGTTCAATGAGCAGTTCTTC.

This chain uses TRBV19 with TRBJ1-2, with a tentative D call TRBD1 (5 bases). CDR1 is LNHDA, CDR2 SQIVND, per germline (reference sequence). CDR3 length: 14 residues. V lost 5 bases and J lost 3, with 13 bases in between. DNA of the CDR3: TGTGCCAGTAGTCCAGGGACGGCTTACTATGGCTACACCTTC. It yields the protein CASSPGTAYYGYTF.

This chain uses TRBV27 with TRBJ2-1; D is ambiguous. The CDR3 consists of 14 residues. Per the germline V gene, CDR1 is MNHEY and CDR2 is SMNVEV (reference sequence). Trimming removed 2 bases at V and 0 bases at J, with 5 bases between. This CDR3 reads CASSLQASYNEQFF. In nucleotides, the CDR3 is TGTGCCAGCAGTTTACAGGCCTCCTACAATGAGCAGTTCTTC.